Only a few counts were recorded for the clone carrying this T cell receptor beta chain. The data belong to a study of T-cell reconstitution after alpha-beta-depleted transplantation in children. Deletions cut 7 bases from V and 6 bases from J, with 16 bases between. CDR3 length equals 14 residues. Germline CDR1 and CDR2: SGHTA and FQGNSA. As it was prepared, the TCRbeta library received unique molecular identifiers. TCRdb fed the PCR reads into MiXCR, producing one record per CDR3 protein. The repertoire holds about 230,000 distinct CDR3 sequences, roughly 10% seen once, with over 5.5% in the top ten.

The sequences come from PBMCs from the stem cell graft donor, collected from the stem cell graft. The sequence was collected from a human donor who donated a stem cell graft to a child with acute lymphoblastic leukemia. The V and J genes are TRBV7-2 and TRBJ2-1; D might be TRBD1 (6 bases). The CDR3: CASTETGGGNEQFF. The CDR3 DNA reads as TGTGCCAGCACCGAAACTGGGGGCGGCAATGAGCAGTTCTTC.